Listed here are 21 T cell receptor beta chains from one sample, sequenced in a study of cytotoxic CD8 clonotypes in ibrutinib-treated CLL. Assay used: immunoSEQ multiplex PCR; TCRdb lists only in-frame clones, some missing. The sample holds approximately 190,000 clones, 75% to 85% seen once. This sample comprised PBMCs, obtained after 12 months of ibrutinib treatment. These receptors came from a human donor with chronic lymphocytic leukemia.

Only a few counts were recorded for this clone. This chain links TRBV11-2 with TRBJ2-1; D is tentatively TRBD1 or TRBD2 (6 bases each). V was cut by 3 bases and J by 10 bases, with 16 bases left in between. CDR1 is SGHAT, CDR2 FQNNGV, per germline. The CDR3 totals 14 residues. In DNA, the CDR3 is TGTGCCAGCAGCTTGGAGGGGGGTCAACGCGAGCAGTTCTTC. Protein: CASSLEGGQREQFF. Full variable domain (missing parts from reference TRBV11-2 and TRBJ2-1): EAGVAQSPRYKIIEKRQSVAFWCNPISGHATLYWYQQILGQGPKLLIQFQNNGVVDDSQLPKDRFSAERLKGVDSTLKIQPAKLEDSAVYLCASSLEGGQREQFFGPGTRLTVL.

DNA of the CDR3: TGCAGTGCTTTACGCCAGGGGCCCCAGCATTTT. Translation: CSALRQGPQHF. This rearrangement joins TRBV20-1 to TRBJ1-5; a weak D match, TRBD1 (5 bases). The CDR3 consists of 11 residues. Trimming stripped 5 bases from V and 9 bases from J, with 11 bases between. The V gene's germline CDR1 is DFQATT and CDR2 SNEGSKA (reference sequence).

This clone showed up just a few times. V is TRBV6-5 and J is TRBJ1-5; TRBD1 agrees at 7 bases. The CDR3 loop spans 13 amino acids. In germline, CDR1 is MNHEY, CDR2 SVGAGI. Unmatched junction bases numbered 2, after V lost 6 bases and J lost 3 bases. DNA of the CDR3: TGTGCCAGCAGGGGACAGACCAATCAGCCCCAGCATTTT. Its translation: CASRGQTNQPQHF.

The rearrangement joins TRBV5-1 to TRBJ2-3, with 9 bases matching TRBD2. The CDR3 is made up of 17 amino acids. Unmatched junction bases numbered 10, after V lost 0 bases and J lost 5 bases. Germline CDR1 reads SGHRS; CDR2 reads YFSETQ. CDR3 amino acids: CASSLVAAGGPGDTQYF. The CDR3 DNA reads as TGCGCCAGCAGCTTGGTTGCGGCGGGAGGGCCGGGAGATACGCAGTATTTT.

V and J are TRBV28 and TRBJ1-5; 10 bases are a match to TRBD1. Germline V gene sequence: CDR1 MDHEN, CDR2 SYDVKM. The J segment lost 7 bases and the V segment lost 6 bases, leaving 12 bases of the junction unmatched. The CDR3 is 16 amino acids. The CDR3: CASRNAGTGDGQPQHF. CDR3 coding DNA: TGTGCCAGCAGAAACGCCGGGACAGGGGACGGACAGCCCCAGCATTTT.

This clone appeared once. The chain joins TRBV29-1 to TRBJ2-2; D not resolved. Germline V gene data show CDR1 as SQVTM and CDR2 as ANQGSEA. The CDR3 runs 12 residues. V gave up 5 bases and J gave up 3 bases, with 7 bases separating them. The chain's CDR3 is CSVSTYTGELFF. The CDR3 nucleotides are TGCAGCGTTTCTACCTACACCGGGGAGCTGTTTTTT.

DNA of the CDR3: TGCGCCAGCAGTGAGTCGAGTACTGAAGCTTTCTTT. Translating gives CASSESSTEAFF. The genes are TRBV10-2 and TRBJ1-1; D unclear. CDR3 length: 12 amino acids. Between the trimmed V and J ends, which lost 0 bases and 5 bases, there was a span of 4 bases. Germline CDR1 reads WSHSY; CDR2 reads SAAADI.

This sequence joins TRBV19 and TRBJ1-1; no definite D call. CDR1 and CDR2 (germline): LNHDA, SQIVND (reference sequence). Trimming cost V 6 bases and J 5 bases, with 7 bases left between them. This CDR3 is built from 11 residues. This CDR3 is CASSPGTEAFF. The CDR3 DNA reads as TGTGCCAGTAGCCCGGGGACTGAAGCTTTCTTT.

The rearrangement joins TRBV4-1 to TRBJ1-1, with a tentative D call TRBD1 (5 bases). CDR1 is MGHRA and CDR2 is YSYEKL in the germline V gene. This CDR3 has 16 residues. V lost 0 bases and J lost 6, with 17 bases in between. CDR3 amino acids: CASSQDPGRPGSEAFF. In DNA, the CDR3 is TGCGCCAGCAGCCAAGATCCGGGACGGCCGGGGTCTGAAGCTTTCTTT.

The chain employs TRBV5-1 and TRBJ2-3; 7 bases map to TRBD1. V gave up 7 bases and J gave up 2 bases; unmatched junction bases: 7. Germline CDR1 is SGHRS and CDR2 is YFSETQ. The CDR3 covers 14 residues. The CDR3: CASVEGADTDTQYF. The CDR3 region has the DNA TGCGCCAGCGTCGAGGGGGCGGACACAGATACGCAGTATTTT. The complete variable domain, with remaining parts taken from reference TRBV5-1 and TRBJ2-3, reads KAGVTQTPRYLIKTRGQQVTLSCSPISGHRSVSWYQQTPGQGLQFLFEYFSETQRNKGNFPGRFSGRQFSNSRSEMNVSTLELGDSALYLCASVEGADTDTQYFGPGTRLTVL.

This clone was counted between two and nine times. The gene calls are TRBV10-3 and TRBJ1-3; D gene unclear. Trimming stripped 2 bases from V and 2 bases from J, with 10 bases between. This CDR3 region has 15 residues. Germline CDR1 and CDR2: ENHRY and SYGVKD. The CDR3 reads CAISEAGSTGNTIYF. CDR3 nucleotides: TGTGCCATCAGTGAGGCGGGTAGCACTGGAAACACCATATATTTT.

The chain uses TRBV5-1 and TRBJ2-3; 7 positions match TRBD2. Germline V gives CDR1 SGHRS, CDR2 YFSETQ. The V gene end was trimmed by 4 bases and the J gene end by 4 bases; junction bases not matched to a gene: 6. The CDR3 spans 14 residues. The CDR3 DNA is TGCGCCAGCAGCGAACAGCGGGGTGCAGATACGCAGTATTTT. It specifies CASSEQRGADTQYF.

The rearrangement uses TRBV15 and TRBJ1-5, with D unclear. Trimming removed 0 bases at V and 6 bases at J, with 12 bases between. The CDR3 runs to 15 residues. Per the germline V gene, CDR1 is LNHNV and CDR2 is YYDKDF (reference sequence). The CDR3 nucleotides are TGTGCCACCAGCAGAGAGGACGGAGTAAGTCAGCCCCAGCATTTT. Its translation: CATSREDGVSQPQHF. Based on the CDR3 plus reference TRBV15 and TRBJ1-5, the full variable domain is DAMVIQNPRYQVTQFGKPVTLSCSQTLNHNVMYWYQQKSSQAPKLLFHYYDKDFNNEADTPDNFQSRRPNTSFCFLDIRSPGLGDTAMYLCATSREDGVSQPQHFGDGTRLSIL.

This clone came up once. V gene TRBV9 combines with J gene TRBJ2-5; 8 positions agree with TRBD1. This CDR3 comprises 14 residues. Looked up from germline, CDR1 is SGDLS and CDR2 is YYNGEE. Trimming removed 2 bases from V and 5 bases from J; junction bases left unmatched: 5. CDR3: CASSVGQGQETQYF. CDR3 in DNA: TGTGCCAGCAGCGTCGGACAGGGTCAGGAGACCCAGTACTTC.

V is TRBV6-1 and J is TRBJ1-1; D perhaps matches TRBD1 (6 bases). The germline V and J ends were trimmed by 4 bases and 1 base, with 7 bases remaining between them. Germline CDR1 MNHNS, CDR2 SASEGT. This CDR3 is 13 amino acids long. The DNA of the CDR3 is TGTGCCAGCAGTGTGGACAGGAACACTGAAGCTTTCTTT. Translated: CASSVDRNTEAFF.

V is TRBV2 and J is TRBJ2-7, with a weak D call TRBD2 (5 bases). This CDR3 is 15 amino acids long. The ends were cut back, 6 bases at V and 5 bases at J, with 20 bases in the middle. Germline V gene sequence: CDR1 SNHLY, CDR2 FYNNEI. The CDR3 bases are TGTGCCAGCAGGCCGGAGGACCACATGTCCCACGAGCAGTACTTC. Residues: CASRPEDHMSHEQYF.

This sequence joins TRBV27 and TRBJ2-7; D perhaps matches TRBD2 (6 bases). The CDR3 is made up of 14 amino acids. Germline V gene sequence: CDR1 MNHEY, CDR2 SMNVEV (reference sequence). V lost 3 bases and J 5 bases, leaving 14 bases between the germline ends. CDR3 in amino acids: CASSFAGGMDEQYF. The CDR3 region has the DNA TGTGCCAGCAGTTTTGCCGGGGGAATGGACGAGCAGTACTTC.

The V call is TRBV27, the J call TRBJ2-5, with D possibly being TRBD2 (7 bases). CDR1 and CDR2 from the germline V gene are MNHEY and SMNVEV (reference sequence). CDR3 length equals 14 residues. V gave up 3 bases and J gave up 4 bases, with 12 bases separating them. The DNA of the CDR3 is TGTGCCAGCAGTTTGGGGGGGCGCCGAGAGACCCAGTACTTC. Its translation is CASSLGGRRETQYF.

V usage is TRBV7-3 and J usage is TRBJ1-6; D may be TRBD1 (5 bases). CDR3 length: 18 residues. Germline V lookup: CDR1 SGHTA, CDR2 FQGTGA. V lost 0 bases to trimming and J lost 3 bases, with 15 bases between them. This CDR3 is CASSLTGQGSSYNSPLHF. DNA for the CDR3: TGTGCCAGCAGCTTAACGGGGCAGGGTTCGAGCTATAATTCACCCCTCCACTTT.

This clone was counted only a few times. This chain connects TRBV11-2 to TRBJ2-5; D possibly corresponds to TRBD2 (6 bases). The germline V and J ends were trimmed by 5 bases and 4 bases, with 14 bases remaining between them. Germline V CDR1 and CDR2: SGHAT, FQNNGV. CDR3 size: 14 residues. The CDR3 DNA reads TGTGCCAGCAGCCCCGCGAGGAGGGGAGAGACCCAGTACTTC. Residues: CASSPARRGETQYF.

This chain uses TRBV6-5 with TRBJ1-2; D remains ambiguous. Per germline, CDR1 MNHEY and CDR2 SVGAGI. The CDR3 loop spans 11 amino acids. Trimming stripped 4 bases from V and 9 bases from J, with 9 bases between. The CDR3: CASSSYLSYTF. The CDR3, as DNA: TGTGCCAGCAGTTCATATTTGAGCTACACCTTC.